This TCR beta chain was documented in a study of T cell changes during pregnancy in multiple sclerosis. The CDR3 loop spans 14 amino acids. V dropped 10 bases and J dropped 6; count of bases not matched to a gene: 6. Germline-derived CDR1 and CDR2 are SGHTA and FQGNSA. TCRdb's copy holds only in-frame clones and misses some; the assay was immunoSEQ multiplex PCR. The sample carries some 46,000 clones, 80% to 95% recorded once. The receptor's source is a female donor with multiple sclerosis, enrolled in a pregnancy study. This rearrangement joins TRBV7-2 to TRBJ2-2, with 12 bases lining up with TRBD2. The sequenced sample was peripheral blood. Here the CDR3 reads CATTSGSFAGELFF. The DNA for the CDR3 is TGTGCCACGACTAGCGGGAGTTTTGCCGGGGAGCTGTTTTTT.